A selection of T cell receptor beta chains follows, all from one sample in a study of blood T cell repertoires in COVID-19. The protocol was immunoSEQ multiplex PCR, while the TCRdb copy is restricted to in-frame clones and leaves out a portion. The sample holds some 120,000 clones, 80% seen once. The material sequenced was peripheral blood. These receptor sequences come from a man aged 65 to 85 with acute or convalescent COVID-19. The CDR3 runs from the conserved cysteine through the conserved F or W. A D gene is named only where the DNA matches it firmly. Expanded clones are given a class, and other clones once, few, many or no size at all.

CASTSGGGLREQFF | TGTGCCAGCACCAGCGGGGGGGGTCTGCGGGAGCAGTTCTTC | TRBD2 | . | TRBJ2-1 | TRBV6-5
CASSPSPAGGVYGYTF | TGCGCCAGCAGCCCGTCCCCCGCAGGGGGCGTCTATGGCTACACCTTC | TRBD1 | . | TRBJ1-2 | TRBV5-1
CASSSRRGRQNEQFF | TGTGCCAGCAGCTCCCGCAGGGGGCGTCAAAATGAGCAGTTCTTC | TRBD1 | . | TRBJ2-1 | TRBV7-9
CAGRTGVNTGELFF | TGCGCCGGTCGGACAGGGGTAAACACCGGGGAGCTGTTTTTT | TRBD1 | . | TRBJ2-2 | TRBV10-2
CASSLGRGQETQYF | TGCGCCAGCAGCTTGGGTAGGGGGCAAGAGACCCAGTACTTC | . | . | TRBJ2-5 | TRBV5-1
CASSPRQGKIGGEAFF | TGTGCCAGCAGCCCACGACAGGGGAAGATTGGAGGCGAAGCTTTCTTT | TRBD1 | . | TRBJ1-1 | TRBV9
CASSYGQGAEAFF | TGTGCCAGCAGTTACGGACAGGGTGCTGAAGCTTTCTTT | TRBD1 | . | TRBJ1-1 | TRBV6-5
CASGRTGKTSYNSPLHF | TGTGCCAGCGGGAGGACAGGGAAAACCTCCTATAATTCACCCCTCCACTTT | TRBD1 | . | TRBJ1-6 | TRBV2
CASRNQGNTGELFF | TGTGCCAGCAGAAACCAGGGGAACACCGGGGAGCTGTTTTTT | . | . | TRBJ2-2 | TRBV6-5
CASSPQEWARNEQFF | TGTGCCAGCAGCCCACAAGAATGGGCCCGCAATGAGCAGTTCTTC | . | . | TRBJ2-1 | TRBV9
CASSSTANGGYGYTF | TGTGCCAGCAGTTCGACCGCGAATGGAGGCTATGGCTACACCTTC | . | . | TRBJ1-2 | TRBV27
CASRGQGGRTEAFF | TGTGCCAGTAGAGGACAGGGAGGTCGTACTGAAGCTTTCTTT | TRBD1 | once | TRBJ1-1 | TRBV19
CASSTRIGGHDEQFF | TGTGCCAGCAGCACCCGAATAGGAGGGCACGATGAGCAGTTCTTC | . | . | TRBJ2-1 | TRBV11-2
CSVRQGLSGNTIYF | TGCAGCGTTAGGCAGGGCCTCTCTGGAAACACCATATATTTT | . | once | TRBJ1-3 | TRBV29-1
CASAKRLAGGETQYF | TGTGCCAGCGCCAAGAGACTAGCGGGGGGAGAGACCCAGTACTTC | TRBD2 | . | TRBJ2-5 | TRBV27
CASSGDPRPWSSPLHF | TGTGCCAGTAGTGGCGACCCGAGACCTTGGAGCTCACCCCTCCACTTT | . | once | TRBJ1-6 | TRBV19
CASSLIRGETQYF | TGTGCCAGCAGCTTAATAAGGGGAGAGACCCAGTACTTC | . | . | TRBJ2-5 | TRBV5-8
CASSQDLGGDYGYTF | TGTGCCAGCAGCCAAGATCTTGGCGGGGACTATGGCTACACCTTC | . | . | TRBJ1-2 | TRBV4-2
CASSESAGPRGTQYF | TGTGCCAGCAGTGAATCAGCAGGCCCTCGGGGGACCCAGTACTTC | . | . | TRBJ2-5 | TRBV2
CASRGSLYEQYF | TGTGCCAGCAGGGGCAGTCTCTACGAGCAGTACTTC | . | . | TRBJ2-7 | TRBV28
CASSFLTGPNEKLFF | TGTGCCAGCAGCTTTCTGACAGGGCCTAATGAAAAACTGTTTTTT | TRBD1 | . | TRBJ1-4 | TRBV7-8
CASSFRDRGSNTEAFF | TGCGCCAGCAGCTTCCGGGACAGGGGCTCCAACACTGAAGCTTTCTTT | TRBD1 | . | TRBJ1-1 | TRBV5-1